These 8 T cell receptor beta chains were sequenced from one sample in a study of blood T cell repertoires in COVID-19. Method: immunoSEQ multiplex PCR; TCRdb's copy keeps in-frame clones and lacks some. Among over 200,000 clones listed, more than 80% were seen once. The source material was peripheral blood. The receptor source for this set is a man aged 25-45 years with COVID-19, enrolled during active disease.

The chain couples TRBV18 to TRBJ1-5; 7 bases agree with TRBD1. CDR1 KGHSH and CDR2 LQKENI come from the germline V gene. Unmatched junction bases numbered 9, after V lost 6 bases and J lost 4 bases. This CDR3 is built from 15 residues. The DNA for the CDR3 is TGTGCCAGCTCTCTCGGACAGGTGAAAAATCAGCCCCAGCATTTT. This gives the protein CASSLGQVKNQPQHF.

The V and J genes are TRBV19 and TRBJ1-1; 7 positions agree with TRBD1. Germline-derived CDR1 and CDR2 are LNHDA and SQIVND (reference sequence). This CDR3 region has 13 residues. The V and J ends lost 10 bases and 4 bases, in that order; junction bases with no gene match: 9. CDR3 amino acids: CATLRQGGTEAFF. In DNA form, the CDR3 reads TGTGCCACGCTCCGACAGGGAGGCACTGAAGCTTTCTTT.

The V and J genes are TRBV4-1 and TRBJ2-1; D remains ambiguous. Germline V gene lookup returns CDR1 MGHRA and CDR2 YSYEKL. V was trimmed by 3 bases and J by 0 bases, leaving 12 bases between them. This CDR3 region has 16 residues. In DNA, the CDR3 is TGCGCCAGCAGCCATTCAAATCCGAGCTCCTACAATGAGCAGTTCTTC. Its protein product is CASSHSNPSSYNEQFF.

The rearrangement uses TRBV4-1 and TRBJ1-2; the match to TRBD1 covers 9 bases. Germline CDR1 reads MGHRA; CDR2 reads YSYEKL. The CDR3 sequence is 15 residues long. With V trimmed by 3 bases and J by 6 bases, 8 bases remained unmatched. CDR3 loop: CASSQITGTGNGYTF. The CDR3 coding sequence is TGCGCCAGCAGCCAGATCACCGGGACAGGGAATGGCTACACCTTC.

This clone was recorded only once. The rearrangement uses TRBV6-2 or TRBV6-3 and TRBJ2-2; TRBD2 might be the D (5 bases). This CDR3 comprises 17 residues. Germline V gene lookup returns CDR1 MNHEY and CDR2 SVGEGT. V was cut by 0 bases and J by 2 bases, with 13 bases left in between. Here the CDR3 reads CASSYSITRVNTGELFF. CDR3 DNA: TGTGCCAGCAGTTACTCGATTACGCGGGTTAACACCGGGGAGCTGTTTTTT.

In nucleotides, the CDR3 is TGTGCCAGCAGCTTAATGCCAGGGAGGGACACCGGGGAGCTGTTTTTT. Amino acids: CASSLMPGRDTGELFF. The chain employs TRBV7-3 and TRBJ2-2; 7 bases are shared with TRBD2. J was trimmed by 3 bases and V by 1 base; bases with no gene match: 5. CDR1 and CDR2 from the germline V gene are SGHTA and FQGTGA. This CDR3 has 16 amino acids.

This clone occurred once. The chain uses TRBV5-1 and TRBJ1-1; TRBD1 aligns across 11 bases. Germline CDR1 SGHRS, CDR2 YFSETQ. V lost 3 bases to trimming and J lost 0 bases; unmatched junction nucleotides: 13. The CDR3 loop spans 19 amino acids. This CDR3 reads CASSSRRDRGSFMNTEAFF. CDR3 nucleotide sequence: TGCGCCAGCAGCTCCAGAAGGGACAGGGGGTCTTTTATGAACACTGAAGCTTTCTTT.

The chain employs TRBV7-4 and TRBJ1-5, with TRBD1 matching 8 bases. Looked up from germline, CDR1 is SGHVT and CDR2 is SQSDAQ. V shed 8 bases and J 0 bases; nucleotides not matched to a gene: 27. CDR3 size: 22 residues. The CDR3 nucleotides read TGTGCCAGCTATAGGTGGACAGGGTTTTCCACCGACCCCCTTTATAGCAATCAGCCCCAGCATTTT. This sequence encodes CASYRWTGFSTDPLYSNQPQHF.